This T cell receptor beta chain was sequenced during a study of cytotoxic CD8 clonotypes in ibrutinib-treated CLL. Overall study context: Partial response occurred in roughly 25 patients and complete response in 2; at median approximately 68 months, approximately 14 remained remitted and approximately twelve progressed.

Of note for this clone: The antigen is unknown.

Sequencing was performed with immunoSEQ multiplex PCR; in TCRdb, only in-frame clones are kept and a portion is missing. The data contain around 310,000 clones, roughly 80% of them singletons. This CDR3 spans 15 amino acids. Trimming shortened V by 10 bases and J by 2 bases, and 18 bases separated the two germline ends. Germline V gives CDR1 MNHGY, CDR2 SVAAGI. Findings of the study overall: Clonality went higher at ibrutinib response and then dropped back toward baseline at progression. Few clonotypes were public, and these shrank or held steady under treatment.

The clonotype was recovered from a human donor with chronic lymphocytic leukemia. Sample: PBMCs, taken before ibrutinib treatment. The rearrangement joins TRBV6-9 to TRBJ2-1; D might be TRBD2 (6 bases). CDR3: CATKKRASPYNEQFF. CDR3 DNA: TGTGCCACAAAAAAGCGGGCTAGTCCCTACAATGAGCAGTTCTTC.